This TCR beta chain was captured by sequencing in a study of blood T cell repertoires in COVID-19. Study context: From T cells, B-cell-depleted T cells, or PBMCs came the material, which was cDNA or gDNA.

In the authors' methods: Nucleated cell counts were estimated from reference gene primer amplification. Sequenced by immunoSEQ multiplex PCR; TCRdb stores in-frame clones only, minus some. V and J calls and clone size are as listed in that table; D and trimming were resolved from the DNA. The sample consists of some 200,000 clones, approximately 92% of them appearing once. The participants were between about 18 and 89 years old and came from some 23 US areas. Participants were placed into cohorts based on the clinical history they reported. This clone was detected only once. Germline values: CDR1 LGHNA, CDR2 YNFKEQ. Trimming stripped 3 bases from V and 7 bases from J, with 19 bases between. The CDR3 spans 16 residues.

The sequenced sample consisted of PBMCs or T cells enriched from blood (not recorded which). The TCR was taken from a woman between 18 and 30 years old in a cohort exposed to, infected with or recovered from COVID-19 (not recorded which). The chain joins TRBV4-2 to TRBJ2-1; TRBD2 might be the D (7 bases). The CDR3 here is CASSHLGGGAVNEQFF. CDR3 in DNA: TGTGCCAGCAGCCACCTAGGAGGGGGGGCCGTAAATGAGCAGTTCTTC.